A selection of T cell receptor beta chains follows, all from one sample in a study of T cells in Graves' hyperthyroidism and ophthalmopathy. From the multiplex PCR reads, TCRdb called clonotypes with MiXCR, one entry per CDR3 protein. This sample yields 450,000 to 650,000 distinct CDR3 sequences, of which over 15% are seen a single time; under 20% belongs to the top ten. Material for sequencing was blood. All receptors come from a woman younger than 35 with Graves' ophthalmopathy. Both conserved end residues are part of each CDR3. The order of the fields is D gene, V gene, clone size, J gene, CDR3 DNA, CDR3 protein. The D gene is left open where the match is weak. Expanded clones are given a class, and other clones once, few, many or no size at all.

-	TRBV9	few	TRBJ2-3	TGTGCCAGCAGCGTTGGCAGCGACACAGATACGCAGTATTTT	CASSVGSDTDTQYF
-	TRBV3-1	many	TRBJ1-1	TGTGCCAGCAGAGGACACGAGAACACTGAAGCTTTCTTT	CASRGHENTEAFF
TRBD2	TRBV20-1	-	TRBJ2-3	TGCAGTGCTAGAGCCGGGACTAGCGGGAGCACAGATACGCAGTATTTT	CSARAGTSGSTDTQYF
-	TRBV5-1	-	TRBJ2-7	TGCGCCAGCGGGACCCTAGATTCGTACGAGCAGTACTTC	CASGTLDSYEQYF
TRBD2	TRBV27	-	TRBJ2-1	TGTGCCAGCTGGGGGGCGGGAGGAACCTCCTACAATGAGCAGTTCTTC	CASWGAGGTSYNEQFF
-	TRBV5-5	few	TRBJ1-1	TGTGCCAGCACGCCGGACAGACGTATGAACACTGAAGCTTTCTTT	CASTPDRRMNTEAFF
-	TRBV12-3/TRBV12-4	many	TRBJ1-5	TGTGCCAGCACCCAGGGCAGGCGCCTTCAGCCCCAGCATTTT	CASTQGRRLQPQHF
-	TRBV27	many	TRBJ2-7	TGTGCCAGCAGTCAACTTTACGGGGACTACGAGCAGTACTTC	CASSQLYGDYEQYF
-	TRBV27	many	TRBJ1-4	TGTGCCAGCAGAACGTGGGGGGAGGAAGATGAAAAACTGTTTTTT	CASRTWGEEDEKLFF
TRBD1	TRBV28	-	TRBJ2-7	TGTGCCAGCAGTTTGGAACAGGGGGCGGGTCTAGGCTCCTACGAGCAGTACTTC	CASSLEQGAGLGSYEQYF
-	TRBV28	-	TRBJ1-1	TGTGCCAGCAGCACCACCCGGGAGGGGGAGGAAGCTTTCTTT	CASSTTREGEEAFF
TRBD1	TRBV28	many	TRBJ1-2	TGTGCCAGCAAAACCCCCGCAGGGGGCTCTACCTATGGCTACACCTTC	CASKTPAGGSTYGYTF
TRBD2	TRBV12-5	many	TRBJ2-3	TGTGCTAGTGGTTTTGGCGGGGGAGATACGCAGTATTTT	CASGFGGGDTQYF
TRBD1	TRBV11-2	many	TRBJ1-2	TGTGCCAGCAGACTACAGGGGGCAAATGGCTACACCTTC	CASRLQGANGYTF
-	TRBV19	many	TRBJ1-5	TGTGCCAGTAGTATGCCGGATCAGCCCCAGCATTTT	CASSMPDQPQHF
-	TRBV7-9	-	TRBJ2-5	TGTGCCAGCAGCTTAGATCGTAGCGATCCGGAGACCCAGTACTTC	CASSLDRSDPETQYF
TRBD1	TRBV30	-	TRBJ1-2	TGTGCCCGGAGTGGAGGTACAGGGGCCTATGGCTACACCTTC	CARSGGTGAYGYTF
TRBD1	TRBV20-1	few	TRBJ1-5	TGCAGTGCTAGAGGGGTAGCATTGTGGGGACAGGGGGCGGATCAGCCCCAGCATTTT	CSARGVALWGQGADQPQHF
TRBD1	TRBV9	many	TRBJ2-1	TGTGCCAGCAGCGCTACAGGGGGGAATGAGCAGTTCTTC	CASSATGGNEQFF
-	TRBV6-5	many	TRBJ2-3	TGTGCCAGCAGTTACAGGGGGGCTAGCACAGATACGCAGTATTTT	CASSYRGASTDTQYF